At least ten counts were recorded for the clone carrying this T cell receptor beta chain. This sample was taken from a study of T cells in tuberculosis. Study context: Sequenced TCRs come from CD1B-GMM tetramer-binding T cells.

Sorting used thawed, overnight-rested PBMC stained with anti-CD3, a viability dye and GMM-loaded CD1B tetramer. CD1B tetramers were loaded with Rhodococcus equi-derived C32 glucose monomycolate. Each donor contributed some 100,000 sorted tetramer-negative cells. Study results and caveats: The stringent gate may have excluded weak CD1B-GMM tetramer binders.

TCR-alpha and TCR-beta chains were sequenced unpaired. Here immunoSEQ multiplex PCR was the method, and the copy in TCRdb shows in-frame clones only, minus some. The profile shows more than 70,000 clones, under 95% of them singletons. Sequencing was done on a sample of CD1b-GMM tetramer-negative cells sorted from PBMCs. This TCR was recovered from an adult woman with latent tuberculosis.

CDR3 coding DNA: TGTGCCAGCAGTTCCCCCGACAGGCTCCAAAGTTATGGCTACACCTTC. Encoded protein: CASSSPDRLQSYGYTF. The V and J genes are TRBV7-9 and TRBJ1-2, with D maybe TRBD1 (6 bases). CDR1 SEHNR and CDR2 FQNEAQ come from the germline V gene (reference sequence). The ends were cut back, 6 bases at V and 5 bases at J, with 22 bases in the middle. The CDR3 is 16 amino acids.